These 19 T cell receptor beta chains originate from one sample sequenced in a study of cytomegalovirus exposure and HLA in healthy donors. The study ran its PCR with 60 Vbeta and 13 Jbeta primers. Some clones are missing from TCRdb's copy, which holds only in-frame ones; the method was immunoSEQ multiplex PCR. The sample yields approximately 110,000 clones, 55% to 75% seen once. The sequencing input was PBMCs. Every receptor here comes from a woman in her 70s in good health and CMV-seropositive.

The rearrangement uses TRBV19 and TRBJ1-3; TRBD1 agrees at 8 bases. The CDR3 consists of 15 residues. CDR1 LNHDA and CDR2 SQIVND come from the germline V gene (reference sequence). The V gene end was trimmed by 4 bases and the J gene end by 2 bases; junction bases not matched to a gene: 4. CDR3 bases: TGTGCCAGTAGTACTGACAGGGGAGCTGGAAACACCATATATTTT. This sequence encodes CASSTDRGAGNTIYF. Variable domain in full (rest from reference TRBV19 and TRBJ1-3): DGGITQSPKYLFRKEGQNVTLSCEQNLNHDAMYWYRQDPGQGLRLIYYSQIVNDFQKGDIAEGYSVSREKKESFPLTVTSAQKNPTAFYLCASSTDRGAGNTIYFGEGSWLTVV.

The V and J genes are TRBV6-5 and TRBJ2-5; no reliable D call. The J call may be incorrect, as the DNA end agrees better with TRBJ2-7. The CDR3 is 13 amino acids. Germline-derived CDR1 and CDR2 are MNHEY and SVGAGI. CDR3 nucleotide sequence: TGTGCCAGCAGTTTGGGCCTTACCTACGAGCAGTACTTC. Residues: CASSLGLTYEQYF.

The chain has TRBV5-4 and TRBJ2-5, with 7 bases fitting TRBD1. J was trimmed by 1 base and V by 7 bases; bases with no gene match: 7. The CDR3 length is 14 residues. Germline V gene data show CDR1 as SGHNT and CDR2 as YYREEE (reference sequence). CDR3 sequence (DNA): TGTGCCAGCTCCCCAGGGGGAGTCCAAGAGACCCAGTACTTC. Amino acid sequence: CASSPGGVQETQYF.

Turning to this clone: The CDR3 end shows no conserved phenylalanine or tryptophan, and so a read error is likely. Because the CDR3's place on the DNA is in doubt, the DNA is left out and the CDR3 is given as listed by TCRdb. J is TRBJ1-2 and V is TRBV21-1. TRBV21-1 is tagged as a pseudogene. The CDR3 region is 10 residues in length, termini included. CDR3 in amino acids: CASSPVGDGA.

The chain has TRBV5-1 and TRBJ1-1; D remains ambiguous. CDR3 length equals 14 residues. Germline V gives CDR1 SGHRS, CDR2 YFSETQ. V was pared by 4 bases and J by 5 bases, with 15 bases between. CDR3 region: CASSVLKSGTEAFF. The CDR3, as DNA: TGCGCCAGCAGCGTCTTGAAAAGCGGAACTGAAGCTTTCTTT.

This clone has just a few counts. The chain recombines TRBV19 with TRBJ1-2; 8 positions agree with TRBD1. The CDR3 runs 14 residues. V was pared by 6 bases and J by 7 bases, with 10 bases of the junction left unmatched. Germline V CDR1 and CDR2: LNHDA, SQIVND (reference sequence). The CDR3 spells CASSPRDRPGGYTF. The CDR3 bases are TGTGCCAGTAGCCCCCGGGACAGGCCGGGTGGCTACACCTTC.

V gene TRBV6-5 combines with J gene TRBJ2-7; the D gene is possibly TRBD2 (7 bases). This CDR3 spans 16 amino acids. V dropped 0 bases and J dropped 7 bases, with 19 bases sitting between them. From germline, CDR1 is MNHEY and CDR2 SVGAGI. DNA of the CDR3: TGTGCCAGCAGTTACTCGACCGGGGGGCCAGAGTTGGAGCAGTACTTC. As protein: CASSYSTGGPELEQYF.

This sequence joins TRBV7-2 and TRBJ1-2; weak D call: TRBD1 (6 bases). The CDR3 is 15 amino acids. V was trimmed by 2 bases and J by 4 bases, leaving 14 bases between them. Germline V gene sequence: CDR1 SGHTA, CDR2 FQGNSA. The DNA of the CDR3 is TGTGCCAGCAGCTTACAGGGGTTAAGTATCTATGGCTACACCTTC. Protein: CASSLQGLSIYGYTF.

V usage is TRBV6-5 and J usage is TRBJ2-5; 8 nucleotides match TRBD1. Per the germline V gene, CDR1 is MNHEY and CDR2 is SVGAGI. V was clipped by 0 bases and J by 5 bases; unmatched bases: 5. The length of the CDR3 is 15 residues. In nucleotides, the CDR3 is TGTGCCAGCAGTTACTCGACAGGGGAGAGGGAGACCCAGTACTTC. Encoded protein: CASSYSTGERETQYF.

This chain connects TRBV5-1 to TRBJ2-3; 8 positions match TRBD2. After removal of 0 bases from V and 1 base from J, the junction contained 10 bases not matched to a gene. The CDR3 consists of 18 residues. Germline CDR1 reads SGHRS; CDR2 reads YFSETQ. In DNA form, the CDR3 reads TGCGCCAGCAGCTTGGCCCGGGGGGGCCCGGGTGGCACAGATACGCAGTATTTT. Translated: CASSLARGGPGGTDTQYF.

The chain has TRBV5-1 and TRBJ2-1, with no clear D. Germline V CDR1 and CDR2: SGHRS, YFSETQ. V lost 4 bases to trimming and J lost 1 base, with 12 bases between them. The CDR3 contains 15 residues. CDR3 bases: TGCGCCAGCAGCCCCGGTGGAGAGTCCTACAATGAGCAGTTCTTC. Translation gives CASSPGGESYNEQFF. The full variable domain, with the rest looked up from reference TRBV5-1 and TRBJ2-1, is KAGVTQTPRYLIKTRGQQVTLSCSPISGHRSVSWYQQTPGQGLQFLFEYFSETQRNKGNFPGRFSGRQFSNSRSEMNVSTLELGDSALYLCASSPGGESYNEQFFGPGTRLTVL.

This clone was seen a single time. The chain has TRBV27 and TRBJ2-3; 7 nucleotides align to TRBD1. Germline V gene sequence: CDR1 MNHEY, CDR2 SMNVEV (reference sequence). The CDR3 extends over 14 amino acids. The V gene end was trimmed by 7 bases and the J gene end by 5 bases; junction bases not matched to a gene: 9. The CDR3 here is CASKERGRVDTQYF. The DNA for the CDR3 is TGTGCCAGCAAGGAGAGGGGGCGAGTAGATACGCAGTATTTT.

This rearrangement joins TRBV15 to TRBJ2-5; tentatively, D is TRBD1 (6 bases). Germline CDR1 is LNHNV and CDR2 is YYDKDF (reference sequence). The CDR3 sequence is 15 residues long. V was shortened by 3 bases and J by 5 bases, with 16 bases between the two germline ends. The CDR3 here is CATSRATGYGETQYF. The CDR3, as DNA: TGTGCCACCAGCAGGGCTACAGGGTACGGGGAGACCCAGTACTTC.

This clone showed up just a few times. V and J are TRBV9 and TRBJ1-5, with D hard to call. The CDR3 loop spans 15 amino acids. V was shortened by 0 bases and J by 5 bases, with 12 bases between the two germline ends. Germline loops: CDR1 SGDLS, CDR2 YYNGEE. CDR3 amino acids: CASSVDEGLHQPQHF. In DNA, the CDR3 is TGTGCCAGCAGCGTAGACGAGGGATTGCATCAGCCCCAGCATTTT. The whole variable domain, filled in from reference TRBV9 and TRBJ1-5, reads DSGVTQTPKHLITATGQRVTLRCSPRSGDLSVYWYQQSLDQGLQFLIQYYNGEERAKGNILERFSAQQFPDLHSELNLSSLELGDSALYFCASSVDEGLHQPQHFGDGTRLSIL.

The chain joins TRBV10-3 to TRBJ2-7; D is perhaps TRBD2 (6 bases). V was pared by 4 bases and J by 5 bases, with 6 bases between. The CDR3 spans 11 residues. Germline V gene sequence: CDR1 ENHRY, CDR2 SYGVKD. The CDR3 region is CAISGLDEQYF. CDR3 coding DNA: TGTGCCATCAGTGGACTAGACGAGCAGTACTTC.

CDR3 DNA sequence: TGTGCCTGGGGACTAGCGGGCCTGGAGACCCAGTACTTC. Translated, it gives CAWGLAGLETQYF. This rearrangement joins TRBV30 to TRBJ2-5; 11 nucleotides match TRBD2. The CDR3 extends over 13 amino acids. Germline V lookup: CDR1 GTSNPN, CDR2 SVGIG (reference sequence). V lost 5 bases, J lost 5 bases, and 4 bases stayed unmatched.

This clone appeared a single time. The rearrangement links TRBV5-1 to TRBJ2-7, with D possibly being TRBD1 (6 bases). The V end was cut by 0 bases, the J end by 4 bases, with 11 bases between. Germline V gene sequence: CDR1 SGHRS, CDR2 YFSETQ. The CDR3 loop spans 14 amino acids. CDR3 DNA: TGCGCCAGCAGCTTGGACAGGGCGTTTTACGAGCAGTACTTC. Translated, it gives CASSLDRAFYEQYF.

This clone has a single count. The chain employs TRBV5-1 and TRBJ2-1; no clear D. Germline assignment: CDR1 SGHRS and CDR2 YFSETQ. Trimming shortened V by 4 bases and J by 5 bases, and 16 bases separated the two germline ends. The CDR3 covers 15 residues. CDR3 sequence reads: CASSEAAWSNNEQFF. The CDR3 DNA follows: TGCGCCAGCAGCGAGGCGGCGTGGTCTAACAATGAGCAGTTCTTC.

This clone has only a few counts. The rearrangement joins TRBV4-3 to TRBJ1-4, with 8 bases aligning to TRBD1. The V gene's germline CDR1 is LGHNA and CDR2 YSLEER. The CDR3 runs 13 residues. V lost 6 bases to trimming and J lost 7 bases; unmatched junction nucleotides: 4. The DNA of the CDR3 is TGCGCCAGCAGTCTGGACAGGGTTGAAAAACTGTTTTTT. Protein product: CASSLDRVEKLFF.